Here is one T cell receptor (beta chain) with its context. The data originate from a study of T-cell memory formation after mild COVID-19. The V end lost 0 bases, the J end lost 5 bases, and 7 bases lay between the germline ends. Germline CDR1 reads SGHTA; CDR2 reads FQGTGA. The CDR3 sequence is 13 residues long. TCRdb re-analysed the 5' RACE reads in MiXCR, keeping a single row per CDR3 protein. Here the sample spans approximately 100,000 distinct CDR3 sequences, around 10% being singletons. The clonotype was recovered from a man younger than 35 who had mild COVID-19 (a few samples of this study predate the infection). Cell type and time point are not known. The sample comprised PBMCs or a T cell subset sorted from them (not recorded which). The chain uses TRBV7-3 and TRBJ2-5, with a tentative D call TRBD1 (5 bases). In nucleotides, the CDR3 is TGTGCCAGCAGCTTAACAGGGGCGGAGACCCAGTACTTC. Translation: CASSLTGAETQYF.